Listed here are 3 T cell receptor beta chains from one sample, sequenced in a study of shared clonotypes between healthy human individuals. Produced via immunoSEQ multiplex PCR; TCRdb's table is partial and in-frame only. This table holds over 2 million clones, just under 95% found once. The sample was naive CD4+ T cells from PBMCs. Subset denoted: CD45RA+ positively selected. These receptors were taken from a young man in good health. Some clones in this sample may be carry-over from other donors' samples.

The chain couples TRBV6-5 to TRBJ2-2; the D is unclear. Germline values: CDR1 MNHEY, CDR2 SVGAGI. The CDR3 consists of 12 residues. V was pared by 6 bases and J by 6 bases, with 8 bases between. CDR3 in amino acids: CASRGWAGELFF. The CDR3 nucleotides read TGTGCCAGCAGGGGATGGGCCGGGGAGCTGTTTTTT.

The chain links TRBV2 to TRBJ2-5, with 9 bases lining up with TRBD1. After removal of 7 bases from V and 4 bases from J, the junction contained 4 bases not matched to a gene. The V gene's germline CDR1 is SNHLY and CDR2 FYNNEI. This CDR3 has 13 residues. CDR3: CASTGQGLETQYF. In nucleotides, the CDR3 is TGTGCCAGCACCGGACAGGGGCTAGAGACCCAGTACTTC.

About this clone: Distinct nucleotide sequences in the sample also encode this CDR3. The rearrangement uses TRBV9 and TRBJ1-4; possibly TRBD1 for D (5 bases). The V gene's germline CDR1 is SGDLS and CDR2 YYNGEE. There are 14 residues in the CDR3. V gave up 2 bases and J gave up 4 bases, with 9 bases separating them. The chain's CDR3 is CASSVTGGNEKLFF. The CDR3, as DNA: TGTGCCAGCAGCGTCACAGGTGGTAATGAAAAACTGTTTTTT.